The T cell receptor (beta chain) described here comes from a study of T cell repertoires in cytomegalovirus infection. Study details: HLA-B-restricted CMV epitopes that are well studied were used alongside recently identified HLA-C-restricted ones.

In germline, CDR1 is SQVTM, CDR2 ANQGSEA. The CDR3 contains 15 residues. Trimming took off 3 bases at V and 7 bases at J, with 18 bases between the two ends. About this clonotype: The antigen remains unidentified.

Study-level findings and limits: The response measured ex vivo was dominated by TCR beta clonotypes (HLA-C-restricted and CMV-specific).

TCRdb passed the reads through MiXCR, listing each CDR3 protein once. The profile shows some 480,000 distinct CDR3 sequences, 30% to 35% of them singletons. The TCR originated in a human donor in good health (CMV status not recorded). Some clones in this sample may be carry-over from other donors' samples. The rearrangement uses TRBV29-1 and TRBJ2-2; a possible D gene is TRBD1 (6 bases). The sample here was cultured PBMCs, taken from culture after CMV antigen stimulation. CDR3 sequence: CSVEARDTRIGELFF. CDR3 DNA sequence: TGCAGCGTTGAGGCCCGGGACACCCGTATCGGGGAGCTGTTTTTT.